There are a few counts of the clone carrying this T cell receptor (beta chain). As yet, its antigen is unknown. This sample stems from a study of beta chain features in type 1 diabetes. The study's findings and limits: Among all four CD4+ subsets, Type 1 diabetes patients had TCRB CDR3s that were moderately but significantly shorter. High-TCR-expressing cells could be over-represented by cDNA sequencing.

Expressed TCRB transcripts were sequenced, since all the RNA that had been isolated was reverse transcribed. Assay used: immunoSEQ multiplex PCR; TCRdb lists only in-frame clones, some missing. The sample includes 250,000 to 350,000 clones, around 16% seen only once; the top ten take more than 0.015%. V was shortened by 3 bases and J by 0 bases, with 5 bases between the two germline ends. This CDR3 region has 13 residues. Germline values: CDR1 LNHDA, CDR2 SQIVND (reference sequence). The chain joins TRBV19 to TRBJ2-5; D gene unclear. The source material was naive CD4+ T cells from blood. The receptor was isolated from a man between 18 and 35 years old with type 1 diabetes. CDR3: CASSIQYQETQYF. CDR3 nucleotide sequence: TGTGCCAGTAGTATCCAGTACCAAGAGACCCAGTACTTC.